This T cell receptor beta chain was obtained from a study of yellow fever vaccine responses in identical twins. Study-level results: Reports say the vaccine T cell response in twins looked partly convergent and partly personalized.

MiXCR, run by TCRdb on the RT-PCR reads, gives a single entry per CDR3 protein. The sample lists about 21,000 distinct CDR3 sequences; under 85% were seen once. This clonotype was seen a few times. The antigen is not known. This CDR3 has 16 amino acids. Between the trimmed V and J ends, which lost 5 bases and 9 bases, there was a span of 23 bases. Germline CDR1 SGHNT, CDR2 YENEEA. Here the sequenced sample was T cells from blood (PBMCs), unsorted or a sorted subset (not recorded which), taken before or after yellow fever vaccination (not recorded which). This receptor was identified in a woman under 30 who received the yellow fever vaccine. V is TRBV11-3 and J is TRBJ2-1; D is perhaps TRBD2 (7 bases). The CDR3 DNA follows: TGTGCCAGCAGCGGCGGTGGCTTCGGGGGGCCCATTGAGCAGTTCTTC. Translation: CASSGGGFGGPIEQFF.